These 25 T cell receptor beta chains were sequenced from one sample in a study of early T cells in non-severe SARS-CoV-2 infection. MiXCR was run by TCRdb on the 5' RACE reads, yielding one entry per CDR3 protein. The sample includes about 80,000 distinct CDR3 sequences, less than 15% seen only once; the top ten take about 3.5%. Material for sequencing was whole blood. The origin of the receptors is an adult who was a healthcare worker with PCR-confirmed SARS-CoV-2 infection or an uninfected control (not recorded which).

This clonotype was seen ten or more times. This sequence joins TRBV14 and TRBJ2-7; TRBD2 agrees at 13 bases. CDR3 size: 16 residues. V shed 0 bases, J shed 4 bases, and the junction held 3 bases outside the gene matches. Germline lookup yields CDR1 SGHDN and CDR2 FVKESK. The CDR3 sequence is CASSQDRGLAGYEQYF. The CDR3, as DNA: TGTGCCAGCAGCCAAGATCGGGGACTAGCGGGATACGAGCAGTACTTC.

J is TRBJ2-3 and V is TRBV19, with 15 positions matching TRBD2. With V trimmed by 6 bases and J by 5 bases, 3 bases remained unmatched. CDR1 is LNHDA, CDR2 SQIVND, per germline (reference sequence). The CDR3 loop spans 15 amino acids. In DNA, the CDR3 is TGTGCCAGTAGGCTGGGACTAGCGGGAGGAGATACGCAGTATTTT. It is translated as CASRLGLAGGDTQYF.

This clonotype has more than one count but fewer than ten. V and J are TRBV7-9 and TRBJ2-5; D may correspond to TRBD1 or TRBD2 (5 bases each). V shed 1 base and J shed 3 bases, with 9 bases lying between them. The CDR3 is made up of 14 amino acids. Per the germline V gene, CDR1 is SEHNR and CDR2 is FQNEAQ (reference sequence). CDR3 nucleotide sequence: TGTGCCAGCAGCTTAGGAGGGGTTAAAGAGACCCAGTACTTC. Amino acid sequence: CASSLGGVKETQYF.

J is TRBJ2-3 and V is TRBV7-3; D might be TRBD1 (6 bases). CDR1 and CDR2 (germline): SGHTA, FQGTGA. The CDR3 runs to 14 residues. Trimming removed 6 bases at V and 2 bases at J, with 12 bases between. In nucleotides, the CDR3 is TGTGCCAGCAGTACCGGACAGTCCACAGATACGCAGTATTTT. Translating it yields CASSTGQSTDTQYF.

The genes are TRBV28 and TRBJ1-5; no definite D call. V gave up 6 bases and J gave up 4 bases, with 10 bases separating them. CDR1 MDHEN and CDR2 SYDVKM come from the germline V gene. The CDR3 is made up of 13 amino acids. The CDR3 DNA is TGTGCCAGCAGCGGACGGTGGAATCAGCCCCAGCATTTT. It encodes CASSGRWNQPQHF.

This clonotype was observed a handful of times. The junction departs from germline at one end; a sequencing error may be responsible. This chain joins TRBV7-6 and TRBJ2-7; D not resolved. Germline V gene sequence: CDR1 SGHVS, CDR2 FNYEAQ. The CDR3 spans 8 residues. The CDR3, as DNA: TGTGCCAGCAGCTTTCCCCACTTC. Its translation is CASSFPHF.

This clonotype was seen many times. The genes are TRBV12-3 or TRBV12-4 and TRBJ1-4; D gene uncertain. V lost 0 bases and J lost 2, with 10 bases in between. The CDR3 loop spans 16 amino acids. CDR3 nucleotide sequence: TGTGCCAGCAGTTTAGCCCGGGGAGCTACTAATGAAAAACTGTTTTTT. It codes for CASSLARGATNEKLFF.

This clonotype has a count of ten or more. The chain has TRBV7-9 and TRBJ2-7, with a possible D match to TRBD1 (6 bases). Germline V lookup: CDR1 SEHNR, CDR2 FQNEAQ (reference sequence). The length of the CDR3 is 14 residues. The V gene lost 5 bases and the J gene lost 4 bases, with 15 bases spanning the gap. The CDR3 sequence: CASSITTGPYEQYF. CDR3 nucleotides: TGTGCCAGCAGCATTACGACAGGCCCATACGAGCAGTACTTC.

The chain joins TRBV11-2 to TRBJ2-5; possible D gene TRBD1, 5 bases. The CDR3 is 15 residues long. Looked up from germline, CDR1 is SGHAT and CDR2 is FQNNGV. V was cut by 2 bases and J by 3 bases, with 13 bases left in between. This CDR3 is CASSLNTGVKETQYF. The CDR3 nucleotides are TGTGCCAGCAGCTTAAATACAGGCGTGAAAGAGACCCAGTACTTC. Filled out from reference TRBV11-2 and TRBJ2-5, the complete variable domain reads EAGVAQSPRYKIIEKRQSVAFWCNPISGHATLYWYQQILGQGPKLLIQFQNNGVVDDSQLPKDRFSAERLKGVDSTLKIQPAKLEDSAVYLCASSLNTGVKETQYFGPGTRLLVL.

This clonotype was recorded at least ten times. The chain joins TRBV12-3 or TRBV12-4 to TRBJ2-1; 7 bases agree with TRBD2. The CDR3 contains 16 residues. J gave up 8 bases and V 6 bases, and 16 bases lay outside the gene matches. CDR3: CASSPAWGGRSDEQFF. Written as DNA, the CDR3 is TGTGCCAGCAGCCCCGCCTGGGGCGGGAGAAGTGATGAGCAGTTCTTC.

This clonotype was seen a handful of times. The V call is TRBV7-9, the J call TRBJ2-2, with D unclear. The CDR3 has 14 residues. The V gene's germline CDR1 is SEHNR and CDR2 FQNEAQ (reference sequence). Trimming pared 2 bases from V and 0 bases from J, leaving 4 bases between. The CDR3 reads CASSLIPNTGELFF. CDR3 DNA sequence: TGTGCCAGCAGCTTAATCCCGAACACCGGGGAGCTGTTTTTT.

The chain joins TRBV12-5 to TRBJ1-3; TRBD1 aligns across 8 bases. The CDR3 runs to 16 residues. The germline V gene encodes CDR1 LGHNT and CDR2 FRNRAP. V shed 11 bases, J shed 0 bases, and the junction held 12 bases outside the gene matches. The CDR3 nucleotides are TGTGCTTGTGCCGCCGGGACAGGATTCTCTGGAAACACCATATATTTT. It yields the protein CACAAGTGFSGNTIYF.

This clonotype was seen ten or more times. The chain combines TRBV7-2 with TRBJ1-2, with a possible D match to TRBD1 (6 bases). The CDR3 sequence is 12 residues long. The germline CDR1 and CDR2 sequences are SGHTA and FQGNSA. V gave up 4 bases and J gave up 5 bases, with 8 bases separating them. The CDR3 spells CASSSDSYGYTF. CDR3 coding DNA: TGTGCCAGCAGCTCGGACAGTTATGGCTACACCTTC.

A few counts support this clonotype. The rearrangement joins TRBV5-1 to TRBJ2-3; perhaps TRBD2 as D (5 bases). Germline CDR1 and CDR2: SGHRS and YFSETQ. The V end was cut by 4 bases, the J end by 8 bases, with 14 bases between. This CDR3 spans 13 amino acids. The CDR3 nucleotides are TGCGCCAGCAGCGCCCCCTCCGAGGGTACGCAGTATTTT. Amino acid sequence: CASSAPSEGTQYF.

This clonotype was picked up a small number of times. This chain connects TRBV7-9 to TRBJ1-4; possibly TRBD1 for D (5 bases). V lost 5 bases and J lost 8, with 15 bases in between. This CDR3 has 14 residues. Germline V CDR1 and CDR2: SEHNR, FQNEAQ (reference sequence). CDR3 nucleotide sequence: TGTGCCAGCAGCCCGAGGGGAACGGGAGAAAAACTGTTTTTT. As protein: CASSPRGTGEKLFF.

The CDR3 loop reads CSVDRSGAIYNEQFF. The CDR3 bases are TGCAGCGTTGACCGTTCCGGAGCTATTTACAATGAGCAGTTCTTC. This chain uses TRBV29-1 with TRBJ2-1; D ambiguous. CDR3 length: 15 residues. V lost 3 bases, J lost 4 bases, and 16 bases lay in between. The germline V gene encodes CDR1 SQVTM and CDR2 ANQGSEA.

This clonotype was counted a few times. The genes are TRBV12-3 or TRBV12-4 and TRBJ1-2; 8 bases are a match to TRBD1. This CDR3 has 14 amino acids. After removal of 5 bases from V and 8 bases from J, the junction contained 10 bases not matched to a gene. CDR3 sequence: CASSPPTGEGGYTF. CDR3 sequence (DNA): TGTGCCAGCAGTCCCCCGACAGGGGAGGGGGGCTACACCTTC.

This clonotype was seen at least ten times. The rearrangement links TRBV4-1 to TRBJ2-7, with 10 bases matching TRBD2. The CDR3 length is 15 residues. Germline assignment: CDR1 MGHRA and CDR2 YSYEKL. The J segment lost 3 bases and the V segment lost 3 bases, leaving 5 bases of the junction unmatched. CDR3 sequence reads: CASSHTSGDLYEQYF. The CDR3 region has the DNA TGCGCCAGCAGCCACACTAGCGGGGATCTCTACGAGCAGTACTTC.

This clonotype came up many times. The rearrangement links TRBV24-1 to TRBJ2-1; 13 bases are a match to TRBD2. This CDR3 contains 16 residues. The V gene end was trimmed by 4 bases and the J gene end by 7 bases; junction bases not matched to a gene: 6. CDR1 and CDR2 (germline): KGHDR, SFDVKD. The CDR3 region has the DNA TGTGCCACCAGTGACTCCGGGACTAGCGGGATGAATGAGCAGTTCTTC. The encoded protein is CATSDSGTSGMNEQFF.

J is TRBJ1-1 and V is TRBV7-4, with TRBD1 matching 7 bases. CDR3 length: 14 residues. CDR1 and CDR2 (germline): SGHVT, SQSDAQ. Trimming removed 5 bases from V and 1 base from J; junction bases left unmatched: 4. CDR3 nucleotides: TGTGCCAGCAGCCCGGGGACAGCGAACACTGAAGCTTTCTTT. Its protein is CASSPGTANTEAFF.

This clonotype was recorded only once. V usage is TRBV28 and J usage is TRBJ1-2; D not certain. Trimming shortened V by 4 bases and J by 5 bases, and 14 bases separated the two germline ends. CDR1 is MDHEN, CDR2 SYDVKM, per germline. There are 14 residues in the CDR3. CDR3 nucleotide sequence: TGTGCCAGCAGTTGGACTTTCGGGGTATATGGCTACACCTTC. Translation gives CASSWTFGVYGYTF.

Turning to this clonotype: At one of its ends the junction is not consistent with the germline gene, which may arise from a read error. The V gene is TRBV19, the J gene TRBJ2-5; the D call may be TRBD1 or TRBD2 (5 bases each). Germline lookup yields CDR1 LNHDA and CDR2 SQIVND (reference sequence). The CDR3 length is 15 residues. The CDR3 reads CASNRRIDSGETKYF. CDR3 DNA: TGTGCCAGTAACCGCCGGATTGACAGCGGAGAGACCAAGTACTTC.

This clonotype was counted only a few times. The gene calls are TRBV20-1 and TRBJ2-3; D possibly corresponds to TRBD2 (6 bases). Trimming stripped 0 bases from V and 5 bases from J, with 12 bases between. This CDR3 region has 14 residues. In germline, CDR1 is DFQATT, CDR2 SNEGSKA (reference sequence). This chain's CDR3 is CSARDTGRGDTQYF. For the CDR3, the DNA is TGCAGTGCTAGAGATACCGGGCGGGGAGATACGCAGTATTTT.

V gene TRBV19 combines with J gene TRBJ1-6; maybe TRBD1 (6 bases). Deletions cut 7 bases from V and 5 bases from J, with 15 bases between. The germline V gene has CDR1 LNHDA and CDR2 SQIVND (reference sequence). This CDR3 is built from 15 residues. CDR3 bases: TGTGCCAGTACCTACAGGGATTCGGATAATTCACCCCTCCACTTT. It translates to CASTYRDSDNSPLHF.

This chain connects TRBV7-9 to TRBJ2-3; perhaps D is TRBD1 or TRBD2 (5 bases each). The CDR3 has 16 amino acids. Germline CDR1 is SEHNR and CDR2 is FQNEAQ (reference sequence). V lost 1 base to trimming and J lost 0 bases, with 11 bases between them. The chain's CDR3 is CASSLGGAFSTDTQYF. CDR3 DNA: TGTGCCAGCAGCTTAGGAGGGGCCTTTAGCACAGATACGCAGTATTTT.